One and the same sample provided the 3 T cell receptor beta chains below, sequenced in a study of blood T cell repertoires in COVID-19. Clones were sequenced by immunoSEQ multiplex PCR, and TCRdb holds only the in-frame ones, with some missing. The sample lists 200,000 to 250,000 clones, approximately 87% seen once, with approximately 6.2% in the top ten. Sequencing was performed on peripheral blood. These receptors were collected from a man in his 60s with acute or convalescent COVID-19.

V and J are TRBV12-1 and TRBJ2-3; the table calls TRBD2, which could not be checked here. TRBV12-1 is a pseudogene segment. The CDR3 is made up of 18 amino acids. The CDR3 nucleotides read TGTGCCACCAACCTGGAGCGGGATGGACTTCCTAGCACAGATACGCAGTATTTT. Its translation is CATNLERDGLPSTDTQYF.

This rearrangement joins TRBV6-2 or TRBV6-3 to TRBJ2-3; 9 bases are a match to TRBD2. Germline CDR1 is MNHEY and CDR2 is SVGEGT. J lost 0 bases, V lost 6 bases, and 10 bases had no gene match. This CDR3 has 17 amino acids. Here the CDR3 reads CASSPLRTSVSTDTQYF. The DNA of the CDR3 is TGTGCCAGCAGCCCACTCCGGACTAGCGTGAGCACAGATACGCAGTATTTT.

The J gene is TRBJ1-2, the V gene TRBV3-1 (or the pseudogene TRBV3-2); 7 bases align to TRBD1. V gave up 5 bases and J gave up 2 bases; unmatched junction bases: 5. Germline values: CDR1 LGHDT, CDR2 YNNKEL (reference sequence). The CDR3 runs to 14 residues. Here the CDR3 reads CASSYRGANYGYTF. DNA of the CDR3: TGTGCCAGCAGCTACAGGGGAGCGAACTATGGCTACACCTTC.